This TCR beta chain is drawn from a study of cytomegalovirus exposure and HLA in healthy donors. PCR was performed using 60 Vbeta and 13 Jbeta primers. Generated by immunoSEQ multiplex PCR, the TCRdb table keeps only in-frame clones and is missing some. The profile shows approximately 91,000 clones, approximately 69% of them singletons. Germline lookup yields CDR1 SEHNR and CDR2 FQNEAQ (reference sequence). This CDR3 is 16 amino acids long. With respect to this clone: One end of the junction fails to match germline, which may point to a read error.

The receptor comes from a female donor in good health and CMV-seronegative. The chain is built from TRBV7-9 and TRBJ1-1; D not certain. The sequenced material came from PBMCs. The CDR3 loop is CSSSPPRRYGPTEAFF. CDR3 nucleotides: TGTTCCAGCAGCCCCCCTCGGAGGTACGGTCCCACTGAAGCTTTCTTT.